Listed below are T cell receptor beta chains from one sample, sequenced in a study of shared clonotypes between healthy human individuals. TCRdb keeps only in-frame clones here, not all; method: immunoSEQ multiplex PCR. The sample holds about 1.9 million clones, just under 95% seen once. Sequenced material: naive CD8+ T cells from PBMCs. The source of these receptors is a young man in good health. Some clones in this sample may be carry-over from other donors' samples. The conserved cysteine and the conserved F or W are not part of the CDR3 here. Each record gives: D gene, J gene, V gene, CDR3 protein. D genes are given only for firm matches.

>TRBD1|TRBJ2-1|TRBV27
ASSSYRGPDNEQF
>.|TRBJ1-1|TRBV12-5
ASGTAGTEAF
>.|TRBJ2-7|TRBV9
ASSVGSSGYEQY
>TRBD1|TRBJ2-7|TRBV19
ASKGARYEQY
>.|TRBJ2-1|TRBV7-8
ASSLGAGYNEQF
>TRBD1|TRBJ2-3|TRBV7-9
ASSLDRGRMRTDTQY
>.|TRBJ2-1|TRBV14
ASSQYLGYNEQF
>.|TRBJ2-7|TRBV5-1
ASSLDYTITYEQY
>.|TRBJ2-7|TRBV15
ATSSDWAGYEQY
>.|TRBJ2-2|TRBV5-6
ASTLNLGDTGELF
>.|TRBJ1-2|TRBV4-1
ASSHSGAQEGYT